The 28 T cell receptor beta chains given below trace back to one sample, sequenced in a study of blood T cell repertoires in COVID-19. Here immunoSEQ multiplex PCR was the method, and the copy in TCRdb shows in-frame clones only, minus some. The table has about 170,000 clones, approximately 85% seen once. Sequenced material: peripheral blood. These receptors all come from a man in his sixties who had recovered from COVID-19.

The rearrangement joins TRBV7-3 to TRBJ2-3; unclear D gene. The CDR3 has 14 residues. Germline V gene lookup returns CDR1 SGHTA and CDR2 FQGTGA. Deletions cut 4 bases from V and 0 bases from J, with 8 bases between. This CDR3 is CASSSSTSTDTQYF. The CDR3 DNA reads TGTGCCAGCAGCTCATCAACTAGCACAGATACGCAGTATTTT.

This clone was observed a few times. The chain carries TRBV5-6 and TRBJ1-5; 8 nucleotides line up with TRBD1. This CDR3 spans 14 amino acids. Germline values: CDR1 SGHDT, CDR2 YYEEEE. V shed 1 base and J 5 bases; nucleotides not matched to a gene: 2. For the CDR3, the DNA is TGTGCCAGCAGCTTGACAGGGGGGGATCAGCCCCAGCATTTT. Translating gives CASSLTGGDQPQHF.

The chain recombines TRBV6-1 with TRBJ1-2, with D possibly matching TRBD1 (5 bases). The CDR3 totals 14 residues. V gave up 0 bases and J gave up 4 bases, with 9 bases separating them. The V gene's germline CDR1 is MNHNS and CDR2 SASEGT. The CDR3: CASSEARGSYGYTF. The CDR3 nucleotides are TGTGCCAGCAGTGAAGCACGGGGGAGCTATGGCTACACCTTC.

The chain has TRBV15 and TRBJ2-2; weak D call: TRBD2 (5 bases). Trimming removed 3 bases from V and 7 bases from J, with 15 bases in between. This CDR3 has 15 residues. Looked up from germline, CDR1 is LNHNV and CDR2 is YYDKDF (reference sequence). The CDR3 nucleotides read TGTGCCACCAGCAGTCGTCGGGGTGATATCGGGGAGCTGTTTTTT. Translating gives CATSSRRGDIGELFF.

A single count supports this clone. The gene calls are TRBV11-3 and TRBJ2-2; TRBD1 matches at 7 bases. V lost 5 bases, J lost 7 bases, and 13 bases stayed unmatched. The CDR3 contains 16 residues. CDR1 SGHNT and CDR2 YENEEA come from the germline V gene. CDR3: CASSNPEGAAGGELFF. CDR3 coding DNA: TGTGCCAGCAGCAACCCCGAGGGGGCTGCTGGCGGGGAGCTGTTTTTT.

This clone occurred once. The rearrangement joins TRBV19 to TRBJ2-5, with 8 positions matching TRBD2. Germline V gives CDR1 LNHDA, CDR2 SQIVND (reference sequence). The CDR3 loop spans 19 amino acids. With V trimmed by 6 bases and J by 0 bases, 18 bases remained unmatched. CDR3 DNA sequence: TGTGCCAGTAGCGGACCAGCTGGGGCTAGCGGGTTTAACCAAGAGACCCAGTACTTC. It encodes CASSGPAGASGFNQETQYF.

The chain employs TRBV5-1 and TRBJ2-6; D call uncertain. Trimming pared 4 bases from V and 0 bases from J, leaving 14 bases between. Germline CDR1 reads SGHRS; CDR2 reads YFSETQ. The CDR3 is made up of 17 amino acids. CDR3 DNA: TGCGCCAGCAGCCCCCTCACAGTTAACTCTGGGGCCAACGTCCTGACTTTC. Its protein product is CASSPLTVNSGANVLTF.

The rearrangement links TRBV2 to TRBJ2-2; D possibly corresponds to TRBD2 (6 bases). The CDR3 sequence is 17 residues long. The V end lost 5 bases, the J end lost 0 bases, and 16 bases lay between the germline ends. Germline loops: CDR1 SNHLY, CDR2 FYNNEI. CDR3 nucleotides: TGTGCCAGCAGTCATAGGACTATTCAGCCGAACACCGGGGAGCTGTTTTTT. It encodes CASSHRTIQPNTGELFF. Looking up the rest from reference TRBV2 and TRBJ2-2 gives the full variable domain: EPEVTQTPSHQVTQMGQEVILRCVPISNHLYFYWYRQILGQKVEFLVSFYNNEISEKSEIFDDQFSVERPDGSNFTLKIRSTKLEDSAMYFCASSHRTIQPNTGELFFGEGSRLTVL.

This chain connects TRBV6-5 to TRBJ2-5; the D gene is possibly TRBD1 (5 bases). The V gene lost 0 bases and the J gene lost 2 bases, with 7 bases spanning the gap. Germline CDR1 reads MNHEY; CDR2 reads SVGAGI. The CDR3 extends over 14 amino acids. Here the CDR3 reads CASSYSRQQETQYF. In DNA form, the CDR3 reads TGTGCCAGCAGTTACTCGCGACAGCAAGAGACCCAGTACTTC.

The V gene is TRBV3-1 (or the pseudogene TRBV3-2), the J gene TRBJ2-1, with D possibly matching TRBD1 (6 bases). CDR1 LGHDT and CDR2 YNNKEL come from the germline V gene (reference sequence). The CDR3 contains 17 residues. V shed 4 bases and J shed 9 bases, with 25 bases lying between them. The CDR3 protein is CASSLTETGPLVGEQFF. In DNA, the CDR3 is TGTGCCAGCAGCCTAACAGAGACAGGACCCCTGGTGGGTGAGCAGTTCTTC.

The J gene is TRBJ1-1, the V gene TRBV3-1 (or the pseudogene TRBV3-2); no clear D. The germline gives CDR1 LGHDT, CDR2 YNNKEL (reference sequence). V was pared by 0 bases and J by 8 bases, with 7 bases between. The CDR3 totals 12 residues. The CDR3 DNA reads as TGTGCCAGCAGCCAAGAGTTTAAAGAAGCTTTCTTT. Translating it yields CASSQEFKEAFF.

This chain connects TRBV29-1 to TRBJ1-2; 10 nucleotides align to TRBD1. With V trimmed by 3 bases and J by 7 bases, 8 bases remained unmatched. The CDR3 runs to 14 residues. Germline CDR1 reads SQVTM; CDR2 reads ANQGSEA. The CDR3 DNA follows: TGCAGCGTTGACCGCGGACAGGGGGACCTTGGCTACACCTTC. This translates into CSVDRGQGDLGYTF.

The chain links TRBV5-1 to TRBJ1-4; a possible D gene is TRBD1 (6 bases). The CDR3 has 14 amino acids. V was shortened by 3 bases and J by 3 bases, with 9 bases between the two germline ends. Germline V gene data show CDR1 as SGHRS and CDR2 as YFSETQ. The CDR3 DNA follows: TGCGCCAGCAGCTCGGACAGCCCTAATGAAAAACTGTTTTTT. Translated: CASSSDSPNEKLFF.

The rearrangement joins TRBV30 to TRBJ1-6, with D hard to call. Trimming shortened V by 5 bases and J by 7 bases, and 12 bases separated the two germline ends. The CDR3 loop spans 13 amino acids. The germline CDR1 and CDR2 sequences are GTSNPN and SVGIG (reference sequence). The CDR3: CAWAVVENSPLHF. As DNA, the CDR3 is TGTGCCTGGGCGGTGGTGGAGAATTCACCCCTCCACTTT.

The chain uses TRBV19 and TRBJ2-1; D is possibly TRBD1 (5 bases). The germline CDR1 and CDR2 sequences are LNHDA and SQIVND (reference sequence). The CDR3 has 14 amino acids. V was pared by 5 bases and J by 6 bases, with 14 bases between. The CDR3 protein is CASSPGHGPNEQFF. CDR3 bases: TGTGCCAGTAGTCCTGGACATGGCCCCAATGAGCAGTTCTTC.

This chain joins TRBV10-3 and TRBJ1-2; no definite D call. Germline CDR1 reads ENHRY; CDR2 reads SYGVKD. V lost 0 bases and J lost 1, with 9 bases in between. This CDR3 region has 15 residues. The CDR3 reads CAISESGDFNYGYTF. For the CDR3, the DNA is TGTGCCATCAGTGAGTCCGGGGATTTTAACTATGGCTACACCTTC.

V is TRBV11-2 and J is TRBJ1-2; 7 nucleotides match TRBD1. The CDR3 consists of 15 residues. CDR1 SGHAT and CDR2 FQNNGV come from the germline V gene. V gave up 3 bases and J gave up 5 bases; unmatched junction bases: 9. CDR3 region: CASSFNWDSNYGYTF. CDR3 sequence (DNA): TGTGCCAGCAGCTTTAATTGGGACAGTAATTATGGCTACACCTTC.

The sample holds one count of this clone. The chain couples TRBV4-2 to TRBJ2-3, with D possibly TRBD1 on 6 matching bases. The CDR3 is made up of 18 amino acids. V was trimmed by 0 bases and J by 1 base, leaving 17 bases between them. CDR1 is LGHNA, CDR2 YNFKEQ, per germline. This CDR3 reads CASSQERGTIGGTDTQYF. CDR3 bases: TGTGCCAGCAGCCAAGAGAGAGGGACAATCGGAGGCACAGATACGCAGTATTTT.

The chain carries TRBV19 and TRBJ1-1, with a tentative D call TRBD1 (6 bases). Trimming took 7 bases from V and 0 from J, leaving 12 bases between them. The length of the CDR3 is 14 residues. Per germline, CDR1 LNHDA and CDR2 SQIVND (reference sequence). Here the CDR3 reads CASNPGAVNTEAFF. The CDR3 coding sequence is TGTGCCAGTAACCCAGGGGCGGTGAACACTGAAGCTTTCTTT. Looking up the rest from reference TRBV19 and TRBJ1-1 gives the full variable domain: DGGITQSPKYLFRKEGQNVTLSCEQNLNHDAMYWYRQDPGQGLRLIYYSQIVNDFQKGDIAEGYSVSREKKESFPLTVTSAQKNPTAFYLCASNPGAVNTEAFFGQGTRLTVV.

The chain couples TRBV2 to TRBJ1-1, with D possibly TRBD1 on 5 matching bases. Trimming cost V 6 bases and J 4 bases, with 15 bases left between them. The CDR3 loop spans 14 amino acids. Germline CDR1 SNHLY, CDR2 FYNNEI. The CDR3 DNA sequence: TGTGCCAGCAGGAAGGGACGGAGGGGCACTGAAGCTTTCTTT. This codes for CASRKGRRGTEAFF.

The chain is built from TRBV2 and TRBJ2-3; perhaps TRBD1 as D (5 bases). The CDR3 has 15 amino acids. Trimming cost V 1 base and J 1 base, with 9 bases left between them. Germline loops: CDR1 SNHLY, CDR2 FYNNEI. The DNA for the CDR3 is TGTGCCAGCAGTGAAGGGCAACAGGGCACAGATACGCAGTATTTT. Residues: CASSEGQQGTDTQYF.

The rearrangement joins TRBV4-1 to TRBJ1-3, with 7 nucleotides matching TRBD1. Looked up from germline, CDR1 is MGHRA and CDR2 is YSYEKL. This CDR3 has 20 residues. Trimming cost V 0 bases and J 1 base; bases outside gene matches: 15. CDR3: CASSQEVVRRRGDSGNTIYF. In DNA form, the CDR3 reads TGCGCCAGCAGCCAAGAAGTAGTGAGGCGCAGGGGGGATTCTGGAAACACCATATATTTT.

For the CDR3, the DNA is TGTGCCAGCAGCCAAGATACGACAACCGGGGAGCTGTTTTTT. The encoded protein is CASSQDTTTGELFF. The V call is TRBV3-1 (or the pseudogene TRBV3-2), the J call TRBJ2-2; the D is unclear. The germline gives CDR1 LGHDT, CDR2 YNNKEL (reference sequence). The V end was cut by 0 bases, the J end by 5 bases, with 7 bases between. This CDR3 is 14 amino acids long.

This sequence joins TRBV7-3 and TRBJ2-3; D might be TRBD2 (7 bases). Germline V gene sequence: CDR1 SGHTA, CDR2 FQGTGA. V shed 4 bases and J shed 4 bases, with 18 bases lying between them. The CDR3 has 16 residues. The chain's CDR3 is CASSSKTRGGADTQYF. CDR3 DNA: TGTGCCAGCAGCTCGAAAACAAGGGGGGGAGCAGATACGCAGTATTTT. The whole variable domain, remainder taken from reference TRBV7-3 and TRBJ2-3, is GAGVSQTPSNKVTEKGKYVELRCDPISGHTALYWYRQSLGQGPEFLIYFQGTGAADDSGLPNDRFFAVRPEGSVSTLKIQRTERGDSAVYLCASSSKTRGGADTQYFGPGTRLTVL.

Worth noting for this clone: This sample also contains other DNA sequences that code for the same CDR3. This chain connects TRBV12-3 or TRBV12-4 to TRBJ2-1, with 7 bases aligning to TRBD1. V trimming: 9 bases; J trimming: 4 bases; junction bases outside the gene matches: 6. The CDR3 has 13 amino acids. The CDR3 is CASRTGDYNEQFF. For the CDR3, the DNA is TGTGCCAGTAGGACAGGAGATTACAATGAGCAGTTCTTC.

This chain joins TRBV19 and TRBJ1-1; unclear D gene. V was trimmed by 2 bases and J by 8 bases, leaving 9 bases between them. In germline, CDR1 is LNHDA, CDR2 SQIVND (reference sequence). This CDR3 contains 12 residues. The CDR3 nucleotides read TGTGCCAGTAGTATAATGGCCGGGGAAGCTTTCTTT. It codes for CASSIMAGEAFF. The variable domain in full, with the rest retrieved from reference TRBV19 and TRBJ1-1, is DGGITQSPKYLFRKEGQNVTLSCEQNLNHDAMYWYRQDPGQGLRLIYYSQIVNDFQKGDIAEGYSVSREKKESFPLTVTSAQKNPTAFYLCASSIMAGEAFFGQGTRLTVV.

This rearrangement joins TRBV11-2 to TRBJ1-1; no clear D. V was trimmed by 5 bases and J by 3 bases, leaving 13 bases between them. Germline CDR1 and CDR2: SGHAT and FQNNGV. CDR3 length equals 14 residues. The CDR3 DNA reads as TGTGCCAGCAGCCCCACGCTGGAGCACACTGAAGCTTTCTTT. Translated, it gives CASSPTLEHTEAFF.

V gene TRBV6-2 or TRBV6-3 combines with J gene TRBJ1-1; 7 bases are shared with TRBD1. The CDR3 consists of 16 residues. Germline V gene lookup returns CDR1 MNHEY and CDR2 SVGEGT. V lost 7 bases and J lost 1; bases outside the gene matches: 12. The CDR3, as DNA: TGTGCCAGCATCCCCGAATCGGACAGGCAGAACACTGAAGCTTTCTTT. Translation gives CASIPESDRQNTEAFF.